Reported below is one TCR beta chain. Its antigen is unknown. These data originate in a study of CD8 T cells in Susac syndrome. Study-wide results and limits: The study's TCR sequencing and HLA analysis drew on a certain number of individuals. That number was acknowledged as relatively small.

Sequencing of TCR beta was performed on blood CD8+ and CD4+ T cells. Bulk CD8+ and CD4+ cells came from magnetic negative isolation; CD8+ TEMRA by FACS. The CDR3 is made up of 16 amino acids. The germline V and J ends were trimmed by 0 bases and 4 bases, with 13 bases remaining between them. The RNA, about 0.45 to 1 ug, was put through reverse transcription using random hexamers. Amplification of the TCR beta CDR3 was carried out by immunoSEQ multiplex PCR, which spanned a total of 54 Vbeta and 13 Jbeta segments. One entry per CDR3 protein results from TCRdb running MiXCR on the immunoSEQ multiplex PCR reads. The sample yields more than 250,000 distinct CDR3 sequences, about 91% seen once.

This chain joins TRBV23-1 and TRBJ1-5; D is perhaps TRBD1 (6 bases). TRBV23-1 is identified as an open reading frame with a role that is uncertain. This TCR came from a human donor with multiple sclerosis. Specimen: CD4+ T cells from PBMCs. The CDR3 loop reads CASSQSSGGGNQPQHF. CDR3 DNA: TGCGCCAGCAGTCAATCGTCCGGAGGGGGGAATCAGCCCCAGCATTTT.